The 5 T cell receptor beta chains below come from one sample, sequenced in a study of blood T cells in healthy people across ages (dated by TCRdb to the mid-2010s). Libraries were constructed by 5' RACE. Data came from an Illumina HiSeq 2500. The second PCR ran for roughly 6 to 11 cycles and used a J-beta primer mix along with a sample-barcoded 5' primer. Through fastp at Q25 and MiXCR, TCRdb rebuilt clones from the public reads, retaining in-frame beta chains. Identical CDR3 protein sequences are pooled into one entry, listed with their most common genes and DNA. This sample comprises 800,000 to 950,000 distinct CDR3 sequences, about 48% of them detected only once. The top ten clones comprise roughly 13% of the sample. Sequencing was carried out using blood. These TCRs come from a man aged 25-45 years in good health.

V gene TRBV10-3 combines with J gene TRBJ2-1, with D unclear. Germline V lookup: CDR1 ENHRY, CDR2 SYGVKD. V lost 6 bases, J lost 8 bases, and 14 bases lay in between. The CDR3 has 13 residues. The CDR3 coding sequence is TGTGCCATCAGGATTGGAACTGACGATGAGCAGTTCTTC. Amino acids: CAIRIGTDDEQFF.

The J gene is TRBJ2-1, the V gene TRBV7-3; D tentatively fits TRBD1 or TRBD2 (5 bases each). Trimming removed 3 bases from V and 7 bases from J, with 10 bases in between. The CDR3 runs 13 residues. Germline CDR1 is SGHTA and CDR2 is FQGTGA. DNA of the CDR3: TGTGCCAGCAGCTTGGGGGAGCGGAATGAGCAGTTCTTC. Translation: CASSLGERNEQFF.

This chain connects TRBV6-5 to TRBJ1-1, with unresolved D. Germline CDR1 MNHEY, CDR2 SVGAGI. Deletions cut 0 bases from V and 6 bases from J, with 8 bases between. This CDR3 spans 13 amino acids. The CDR3 bases are TGTGCCAGCAGTTACTCGAGGACGGCTGAAGCTTTCTTT. Translated, it gives CASSYSRTAEAFF.

This sequence joins TRBV20-1 and TRBJ1-1; D is unresolved. CDR1 and CDR2 from the germline V gene are DFQATT and SNEGSKA (reference sequence). The CDR3 is made up of 15 amino acids. V lost 0 bases and J 1 base, leaving 12 bases between the germline ends. For the CDR3, the DNA is TGCAGTGCTAGAGATAGGATCCGAACGAACACTGAAGCTTTCTTT. The encoded protein is CSARDRIRTNTEAFF.

This clonotype has just a few counts. The rearrangement links TRBV9 to TRBJ2-3, with D perhaps assigned TRBD1 or TRBD2 (6 bases each). Germline V gives CDR1 SGDLS, CDR2 YYNGEE. Deletions cut 3 bases from V and 5 bases from J, with 10 bases between. The CDR3 runs 13 residues. The CDR3 region is CASSGGAKDTQYF. The CDR3 DNA reads TGTGCCAGCAGCGGGGGGGCTAAAGATACGCAGTATTTT.